This T cell receptor (beta chain) was recorded in a study of blood T cell repertoires in COVID-19. The overall study: Sites across the United States, Italy and Spain contributed samples from acute and convalescent COVID-19. The cDNA or gDNA used as material had been derived from T cells, B-cell-depleted T cells, or PBMCs.

Trimming left V 4 bases short and J 0 bases short, with 12 bases between. In germline, CDR1 is SGHAT, CDR2 FQNNGV. This CDR3 has 15 residues. Under the authors' procedure: Amplification of reference gene primers provided the estimated nucleated cell counts. TCRdb's table, derived via immunoSEQ multiplex PCR, lists solely in-frame clones and lacks some. V and J calls and clone size are as listed in that table; D and trimming were resolved from the DNA. The data show approximately 70,000 clones, nearly 90% seen once. Patients of the Seattle cohort, enrolled during active infection, were followed longitudinally.

Source material: peripheral blood. The chain has TRBV11-2 and TRBJ1-1, with D possibly being TRBD1 (5 bases). This clonotype was sampled from a woman aged 45-65 years with COVID-19, enrolled during active disease. For the CDR3, the DNA is TGTGCCAGCAGCTCCGATCCAGGGATGAACACTGAAGCTTTCTTT. This encodes CASSSDPGMNTEAFF.